A single sample is the source of the 9 T cell receptor beta chains below, sequenced in a study of CD8 T cells in Susac syndrome. With random hexamers, 0.5 to 1 ug RNA was reverse transcribed. TCRdb fed the immunoSEQ multiplex PCR reads into MiXCR, producing one record per CDR3 protein. Among 150,000 to 200,000 distinct CDR3 sequences listed, about 91% were seen once. The specimen was CD4+ T cells from PBMCs. The receptor source for this set is a human donor with Susac syndrome.

V is TRBV25-1 and J is TRBJ1-6; no firm D call. CDR3 length: 11 residues. From germline, CDR1 is MGHDK and CDR2 SYGVNS. V lost 8 bases, J lost 7 bases, and 6 bases lay in between. CDR3 in amino acids: CASGVNSPLHF. CDR3 sequence (DNA): TGTGCCAGCGGGGTGAATTCACCCCTCCACTTT.

The chain couples TRBV7-9 to TRBJ2-7; 11 nucleotides align to TRBD2. In germline, CDR1 is SEHNR, CDR2 FQNEAQ (reference sequence). The CDR3 loop spans 14 amino acids. The V segment lost 7 bases and the J segment 4 bases; nucleotides outside the gene matches: 6. The CDR3 sequence is CASTLAGGSYEQYF. CDR3 coding DNA: TGTGCCAGCACCCTAGCGGGAGGTAGTTACGAGCAGTACTTC.

This clonotype was found a few times. This chain connects TRBV7-2 to TRBJ1-2, with unresolved D. Germline loops: CDR1 SGHTA, CDR2 FQGNSA. V lost 5 bases and J lost 1, with 8 bases in between. CDR3 size: 13 residues. The CDR3 here is CASSQAGNYGYTF. CDR3 nucleotide sequence: TGTGCCAGCAGCCAAGCGGGTAACTATGGCTACACCTTC.

V is TRBV3-1 and J is TRBJ1-2; no clear D. This CDR3 spans 13 amino acids. With 5 bases removed from V and 6 bases from J, the gap between germline ends came to 13 bases. Germline CDR1 reads LGHDT; CDR2 reads YNNKEL (reference sequence). The CDR3 DNA reads as TGTGCCAGCAGCGAGACCGGGAGACATGGCTACACCTTC. Its protein is CASSETGRHGYTF.

DNA of the CDR3: TGCAGTCCCGGCGAGGGCCGCGGCACAGATACGCAGTATTTT. Its protein is CSPGEGRGTDTQYF. The V and J genes are TRBV20-1 and TRBJ2-3; weak D call: TRBD2 (5 bases). Germline V gene data show CDR1 as DFQATT and CDR2 as SNEGSKA (reference sequence). CDR3 length: 14 amino acids. V was clipped by 8 bases and J by 1 base, with 16 bases between them.

The chain joins TRBV21-1 to TRBJ2-3; the tabulated D call, TRBD2, remains unverified against the DNA. TRBV21-1 is labeled a pseudogene. CDR3 length equals 17 residues. The CDR3 is CASSKTRASGFPRGQYF. CDR3 sequence (DNA): TGTGCCAGCAGCAAAACACGGGCTAGCGGGTTCCCCCGGGGGCAGTATTTT.

J is TRBJ2-1 and V is TRBV20-1; 7 positions agree with TRBD2. CDR1 and CDR2 from the germline V gene are DFQATT and SNEGSKA (reference sequence). The CDR3 length is 17 residues. V gave up 6 bases and J gave up 1 base; unmatched junction bases: 15. As DNA, the CDR3 is TGCAGTGCAAAAGATTTTTCCGGGACTATTTCCTACAATGAGCAGTTCTTC. As protein: CSAKDFSGTISYNEQFF.

The J gene is TRBJ1-1, the V gene TRBV5-1; TRBD1 matches 8 bases. V trimming: 4 bases; J trimming: 7 bases; junction bases outside the gene matches: 12. Germline lookup yields CDR1 SGHRS and CDR2 YFSETQ. This CDR3 is built from 15 residues. The CDR3 nucleotides read TGCGCCAGCAGCGTCAGACAGGGGACCCTCGGTGAAGCTTTCTTT. This codes for CASSVRQGTLGEAFF. Variable domain in full (rest from reference TRBV5-1 and TRBJ1-1): KAGVTQTPRYLIKTRGQQVTLSCSPISGHRSVSWYQQTPGQGLQFLFEYFSETQRNKGNFPGRFSGRQFSNSRSEMNVSTLELGDSALYLCASSVRQGTLGEAFFGQGTRLTVV.

V usage is TRBV11-1 and J usage is TRBJ2-5; D not resolved. CDR1 and CDR2 from the germline V gene are SGHAT and FQDESV (reference sequence). The V end was cut by 4 bases, the J end by 0 bases, with 9 bases between. The CDR3 loop spans 14 amino acids. The CDR3 coding sequence is TGTGCCAGCAGCTCTAGTCCCGACCAAGAGACCCAGTACTTC. Encoded protein: CASSSSPDQETQYF.